Shown below are 6 T cell receptor beta chains from a single sample sequenced in a study of cytomegalovirus exposure and HLA in healthy donors. The PCR used 60 Vbeta and 13 Jbeta primers. Generated by immunoSEQ multiplex PCR, the TCRdb table keeps only in-frame clones and is missing some. The sample includes 140,000 to 150,000 clones, approximately 63% of them seen just once. Sequenced material: PBMCs. The receptors shown here come from an older woman in good health and CMV-seropositive.

For this clone: An end of the junction does not agree with germline; a read error may underlie this. This chain uses TRBV7-7 with TRBJ2-7; 8 bases align to TRBD1. The germline V gene has CDR1 SSHAT and CDR2 FNYEAQ (reference sequence). The CDR3 extends over 15 amino acids. The CDR3 nucleotides read TGTGCTAGCAGCCCGCGGCGGGACAGGAACTACGAGCAGTACTTC. It specifies CASSPRRDRNYEQYF.

This clone showed up just a few times. This chain joins TRBV4-2 and TRBJ2-1; TRBD1 matches at 8 bases. The junction had 8 bases not matched to a gene; V was cut back by 0 bases and J by 7 bases. Germline V gene lookup returns CDR1 LGHNA and CDR2 YNFKEQ. CDR3 length equals 16 residues. In nucleotides, the CDR3 is TGTGCCAGCAGCCAAGACCCGACAGGGGCCGGGAATGAGCAGTTCTTC. This translates into CASSQDPTGAGNEQFF.

This clone was counted only a few times. The J gene is TRBJ1-2, the V gene TRBV2, with 7 bases identical to TRBD1. Germline V CDR1 and CDR2: SNHLY, FYNNEI. The CDR3 spans 13 residues. V shed 6 bases, J shed 3 bases, and the junction held 4 bases outside the gene matches. The CDR3 reads CASSARGDYGYTF. The CDR3 DNA reads as TGTGCCAGCAGCGCCAGGGGGGACTATGGCTACACCTTC.

The chain uses TRBV30 and TRBJ1-5; possibly TRBD1 for D (5 bases). The V end was cut by 0 bases, the J end by 7 bases, with 13 bases between. Per the germline V gene, CDR1 is GTSNPN and CDR2 is SVGIG (reference sequence). There are 14 residues in the CDR3. The CDR3 region has the DNA TGTGCCTGGAGTGTAATGGGGGGAGACCAGCCCCAGCATTTT. This translates into CAWSVMGGDQPQHF.

This chain links TRBV30 with TRBJ2-7; 9 nucleotides match TRBD2. The CDR3 is 15 amino acids. From germline, CDR1 is GTSNPN and CDR2 SVGIG (reference sequence). Trimming cost V 3 bases and J 1 base; bases outside gene matches: 7. The CDR3, as DNA: TGTGCCTGGAGCGTAGATAGCGGGAGATCCTACGAGCAGTACTTC. It encodes CAWSVDSGRSYEQYF.

This rearrangement joins TRBV6-5 to TRBJ2-7; TRBD1 matches at 8 bases. With V trimmed by 6 bases and J by 5 bases, 12 bases remained unmatched. Germline values: CDR1 MNHEY, CDR2 SVGAGI. The CDR3 length is 15 residues. The CDR3 is CASRIQGAGQDEQYF. In DNA form, the CDR3 reads TGTGCCAGCAGAATCCAGGGGGCAGGGCAAGACGAGCAGTACTTC.